These 6 T cell receptor beta chains came from one sample sequenced in a study of T cell repertoires in cytomegalovirus infection. Their cognate antigens are unknown. TCRdb independently ran MiXCR on the reads; one entry per CDR3 protein. Of 750,000 to 900,000 distinct CDR3 sequences in the sample, almost 30% were seen once. Material: cultured CD8+ T cells from PBMCs, obtained from culture after CMV antigen stimulation. The source is a human donor in good health (CMV status not recorded). Some clones in this sample may be carry-over from other donors' samples.

This clonotype was recorded a few times. The chain combines TRBV4-1 with TRBJ1-2, with TRBD1 matching 7 bases. Trimming cost V 3 bases and J 2 bases; bases outside gene matches: 6. The germline V gene has CDR1 MGHRA and CDR2 YSYEKL. The CDR3 spans 15 residues. The CDR3 sequence is CASSQWDSTNYGYTF. In nucleotides, the CDR3 is TGCGCCAGCAGCCAGTGGGACAGTACAAACTATGGCTACACCTTC.

This clonotype occurred a few times. V and J are TRBV12-3 or TRBV12-4 and TRBJ2-3, with 8 nucleotides matching TRBD1. The CDR3 loop spans 17 amino acids. V lost 3 bases, J lost 0 bases, and 8 bases stayed unmatched. The CDR3 spells CASSFDPGQDSTDTQYF. CDR3 in DNA: TGTGCCAGCAGTTTCGATCCGGGACAGGATAGCACAGATACGCAGTATTTT.

The chain recombines TRBV10-3 with TRBJ2-2; unclear D gene. The CDR3 is 12 residues long. V was clipped by 11 bases and J by 3 bases, with 10 bases between them. Germline lookup yields CDR1 ENHRY and CDR2 SYGVKD. Written as DNA, the CDR3 is TGTGCCGTACAGATGGACACCGGGGAGCTGTTTTTT. Residues: CAVQMDTGELFF.

This clonotype has more than one count but fewer than ten. The CDR3 nucleotides are TGTGCCAGCAGCCCACGGACTTCCTATGGCTACACCTTC. Its protein product is CASSPRTSYGYTF. The rearrangement joins TRBV13 to TRBJ1-2; D gene uncertain. Looked up from germline, CDR1 is PRHDT and CDR2 is FYEKMQ (reference sequence). The V gene lost 5 bases and the J gene lost 4 bases, with 11 bases spanning the gap. The CDR3 contains 13 residues.

The J gene is TRBJ2-4, the V gene TRBV6-5, with D possibly matching TRBD1 (6 bases). The CDR3 consists of 12 residues. Trimming left V 7 bases short and J 9 bases short, with 13 bases between. Germline V gene sequence: CDR1 MNHEY, CDR2 SVGAGI. The CDR3 loop reads CASTTGSGIQYF. CDR3 DNA: TGTGCCAGCACCACAGGGTCGGGCATTCAGTACTTC.

This sequence joins TRBV7-9 and TRBJ1-1; TRBD1 matches 8 bases. CDR1 and CDR2 from the germline V gene are SEHNR and FQNEAQ (reference sequence). The CDR3 loop spans 14 amino acids. V lost 10 bases, J lost 0 bases, and 7 bases stayed unmatched. The CDR3 DNA reads TGTGCCAACCTACCACAGGGGGTGAACACTGAAGCTTTCTTT. Translating gives CANLPQGVNTEAFF.